The T cell receptor beta chain described here comes from a study of blood T cell repertoires in COVID-19. Overall study context: COVID-19 samples collected from the United States, Italy and Spain covered acute and convalescent phases. PBMCs, B-cell-depleted T cells, or T cells provided the cDNA or gDNA that made up the material.

The study recruited people aged about 18 to 95 years across around 24 US areas. The trim removed 5 bases at V and 2 bases at J, leaving 3 bases unmatched. Germline V gene data show CDR1 as MNHEY and CDR2 as SVGEGT. CDR3 length equals 15 residues. Original analysis: For nucleated cells, counts were estimated from reference gene primer amplification. Libraries were prepared by immunoSEQ multiplex PCR; TCRdb keeps only in-frame clonotypes and omits some of them. V, J and clone size were drawn from that table, and D and trimming were deduced from the DNA. The data contain about 220,000 clones, about 88% of them singletons.

The clonotype comes from a young woman who had recovered from COVID-19. Material: PBMCs or T cells enriched from blood (not recorded which). V is TRBV6-2 or TRBV6-3 and J is TRBJ2-1; 10 bases are shared with TRBD2. The CDR3 DNA sequence: TGTGCCAGCAGTAGCGGGGGGGGCCCCTACAATGAGCAGTTCTTC. It encodes CASSSGGGPYNEQFF.